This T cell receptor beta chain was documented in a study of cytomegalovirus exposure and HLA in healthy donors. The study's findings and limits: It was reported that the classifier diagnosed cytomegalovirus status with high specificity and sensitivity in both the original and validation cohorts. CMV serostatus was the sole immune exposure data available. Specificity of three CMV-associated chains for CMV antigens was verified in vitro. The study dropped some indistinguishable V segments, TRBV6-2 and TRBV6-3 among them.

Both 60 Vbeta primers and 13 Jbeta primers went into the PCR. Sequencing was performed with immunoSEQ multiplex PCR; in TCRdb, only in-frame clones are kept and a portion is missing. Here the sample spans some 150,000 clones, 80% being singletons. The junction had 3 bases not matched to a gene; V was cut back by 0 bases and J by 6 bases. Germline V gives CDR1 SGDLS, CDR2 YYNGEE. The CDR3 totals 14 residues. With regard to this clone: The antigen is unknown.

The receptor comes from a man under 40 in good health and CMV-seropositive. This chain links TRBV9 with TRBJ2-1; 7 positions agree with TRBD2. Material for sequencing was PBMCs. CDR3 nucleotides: TGTGCCAGCAGCGTAGGCCCTAGCGGCAATGAGCAGTTCTTC. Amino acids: CASSVGPSGNEQFF.